This T cell receptor (beta chain) was recovered during a study of Ad26.COV2.S vaccination and SARS-CoV-2 variants. Study-level background: Ad26.COV2.S given intramuscularly, once or twice 56 days apart.

Regarding treatment: over 15 received Ad26.COV2.S at low or high dose, single or two shots; about 5 received placebo; per-sample allocation not given. Following the first vaccine or placebo injection, samples were taken on day 63. An adult of 18-55 years in Boston served as donor. The CDR3 length is 14 residues. Germline CDR1 MDHEN, CDR2 SYDVKM. The junction had 8 bases not matched to a gene; V was cut back by 6 bases and J by 6 bases. Repertoires were generated with immunoSEQ multiplex PCR, while TCRdb's copy carries only in-frame clones and drops some. The sample shows approximately 400,000 clones, more than 75% of them seen only once.

This clonotype was sampled from a person between 18 and 60 years old who received the Ad26.COV2.S COVID-19 vaccine or a placebo. The sample consisted of peripheral blood, taken in a trial of Ad26.COV2.S vaccine versus placebo. The rearrangement uses TRBV28 and TRBJ2-7; 10 nucleotides line up with TRBD1. CDR3 sequence: CASRPGQGPSEQYF. CDR3 nucleotides: TGTGCCAGCAGACCGGGACAGGGGCCTTCCGAGCAGTACTTC.